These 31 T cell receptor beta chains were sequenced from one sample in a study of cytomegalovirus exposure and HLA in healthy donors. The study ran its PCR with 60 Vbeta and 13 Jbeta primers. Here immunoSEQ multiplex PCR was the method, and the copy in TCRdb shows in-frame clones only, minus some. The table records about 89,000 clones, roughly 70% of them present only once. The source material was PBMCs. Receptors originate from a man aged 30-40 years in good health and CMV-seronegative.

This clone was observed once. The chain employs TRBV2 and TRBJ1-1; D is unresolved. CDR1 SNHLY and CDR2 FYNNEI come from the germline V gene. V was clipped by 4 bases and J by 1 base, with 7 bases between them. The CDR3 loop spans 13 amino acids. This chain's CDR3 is CASSGEGNTEAFF. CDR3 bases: TGTGCCAGCAGTGGCGAGGGGAACACTGAAGCTTTCTTT.

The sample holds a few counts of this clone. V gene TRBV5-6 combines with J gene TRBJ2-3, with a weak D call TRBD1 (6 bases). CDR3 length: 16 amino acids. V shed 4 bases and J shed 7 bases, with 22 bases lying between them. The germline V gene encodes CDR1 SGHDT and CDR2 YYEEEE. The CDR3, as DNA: TGTGCCAGCAGCCAACCACAGGGTGCCGTTCTTTATACGCAGTATTTT. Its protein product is CASSQPQGAVLYTQYF.

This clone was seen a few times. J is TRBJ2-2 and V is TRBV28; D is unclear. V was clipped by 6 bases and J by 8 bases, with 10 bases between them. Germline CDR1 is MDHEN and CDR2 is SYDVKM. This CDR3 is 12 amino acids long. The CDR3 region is CASSILKGELFF. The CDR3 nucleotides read TGTGCCAGCAGCATCCTAAAAGGGGAGCTGTTTTTT.

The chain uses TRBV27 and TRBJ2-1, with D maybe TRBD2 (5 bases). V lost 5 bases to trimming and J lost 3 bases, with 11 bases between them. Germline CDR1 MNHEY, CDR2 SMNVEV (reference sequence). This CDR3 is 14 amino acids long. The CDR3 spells CASSSGASYNEQFF. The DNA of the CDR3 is TGTGCCAGCAGTAGCGGTGCTAGCTACAATGAGCAGTTCTTC.

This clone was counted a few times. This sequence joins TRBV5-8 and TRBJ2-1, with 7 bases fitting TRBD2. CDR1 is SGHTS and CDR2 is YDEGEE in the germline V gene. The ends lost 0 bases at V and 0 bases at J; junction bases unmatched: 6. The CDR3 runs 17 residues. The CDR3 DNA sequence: TGTGCCAGCAGCTTGGGGCTAGCGGTAATCTCCTACAATGAGCAGTTCTTC. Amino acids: CASSLGLAVISYNEQFF.

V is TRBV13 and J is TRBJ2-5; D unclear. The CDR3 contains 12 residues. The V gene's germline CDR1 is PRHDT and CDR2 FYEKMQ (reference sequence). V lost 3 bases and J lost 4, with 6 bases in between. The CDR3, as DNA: TGTGCCAGCAGCTTCCCTTTAGAGACCCAGTACTTC. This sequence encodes CASSFPLETQYF.

The CDR3 spells CASSMGQGMKYEQYF. Written as DNA, the CDR3 is TGTGCCAGCAGTATGGGACAGGGGATGAAGTACGAGCAGTACTTC. V usage is TRBV6-5 and J usage is TRBJ2-7, with 10 bases aligning to TRBD1. CDR1 is MNHEY and CDR2 is SVGAGI in the germline V gene. Unmatched junction bases numbered 8, after V lost 5 bases and J lost 4 bases. The CDR3 loop spans 15 amino acids.

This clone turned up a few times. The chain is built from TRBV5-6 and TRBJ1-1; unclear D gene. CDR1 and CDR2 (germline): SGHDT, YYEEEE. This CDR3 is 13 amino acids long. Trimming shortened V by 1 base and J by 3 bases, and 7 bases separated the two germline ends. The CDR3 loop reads CASSLREYTEAFF. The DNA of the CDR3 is TGTGCCAGCAGCTTGAGGGAGTACACTGAAGCTTTCTTT.

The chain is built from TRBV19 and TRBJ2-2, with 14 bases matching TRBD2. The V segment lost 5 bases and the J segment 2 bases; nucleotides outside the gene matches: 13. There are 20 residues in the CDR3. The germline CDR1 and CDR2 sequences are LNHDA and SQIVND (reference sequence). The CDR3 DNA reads TGTGCCAGTAGTGCTGAACCGGGACTAGCGGGGGCCATAAACACCGGGGAGCTGTTTTTT. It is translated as CASSAEPGLAGAINTGELFF.

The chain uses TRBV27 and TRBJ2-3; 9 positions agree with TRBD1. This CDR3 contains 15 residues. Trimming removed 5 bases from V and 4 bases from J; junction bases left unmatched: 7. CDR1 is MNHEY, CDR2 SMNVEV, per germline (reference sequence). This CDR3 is CASSQTGGRADTQYF. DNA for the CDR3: TGTGCCAGCAGTCAAACAGGGGGCAGAGCAGATACGCAGTATTTT.

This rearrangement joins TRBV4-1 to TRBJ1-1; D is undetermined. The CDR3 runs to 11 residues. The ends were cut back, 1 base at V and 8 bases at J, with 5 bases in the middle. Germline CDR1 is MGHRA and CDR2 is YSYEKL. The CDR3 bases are TGCGCCAGCAGCCAAGCGGGGGAAGCTTTCTTT. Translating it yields CASSQAGEAFF.

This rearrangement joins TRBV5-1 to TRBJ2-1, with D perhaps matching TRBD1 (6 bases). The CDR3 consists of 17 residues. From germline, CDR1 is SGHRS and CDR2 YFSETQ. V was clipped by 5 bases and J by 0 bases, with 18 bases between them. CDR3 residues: CASREDRITSSYNEQFF. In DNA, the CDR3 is TGCGCCAGCAGGGAAGACAGGATCACGAGCTCCTACAATGAGCAGTTCTTC.

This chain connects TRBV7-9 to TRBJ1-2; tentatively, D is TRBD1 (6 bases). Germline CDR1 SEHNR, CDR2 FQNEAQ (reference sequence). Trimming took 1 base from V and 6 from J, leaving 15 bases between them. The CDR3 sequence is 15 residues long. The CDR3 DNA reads TGTGCCAGCAGCTTAGTCTCGGTAGCAGGGGATGGCTACACCTTC. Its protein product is CASSLVSVAGDGYTF.

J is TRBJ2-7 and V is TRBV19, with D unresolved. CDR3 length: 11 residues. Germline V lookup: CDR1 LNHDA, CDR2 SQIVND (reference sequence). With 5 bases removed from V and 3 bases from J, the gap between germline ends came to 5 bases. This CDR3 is CASSSGYEQYF. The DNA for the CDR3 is TGTGCCAGTAGTTCGGGCTACGAGCAGTACTTC. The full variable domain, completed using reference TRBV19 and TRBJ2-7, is DGGITQSPKYLFRKEGQNVTLSCEQNLNHDAMYWYRQDPGQGLRLIYYSQIVNDFQKGDIAEGYSVSREKKESFPLTVTSAQKNPTAFYLCASSSGYEQYFGPGTRLTVT.

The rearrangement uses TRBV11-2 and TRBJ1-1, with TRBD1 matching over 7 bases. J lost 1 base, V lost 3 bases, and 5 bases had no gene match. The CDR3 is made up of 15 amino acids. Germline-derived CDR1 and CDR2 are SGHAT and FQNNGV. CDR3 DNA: TGTGCCAGCAGCTTGGCCGGGACAGCGAACACTGAAGCTTTCTTT. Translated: CASSLAGTANTEAFF.

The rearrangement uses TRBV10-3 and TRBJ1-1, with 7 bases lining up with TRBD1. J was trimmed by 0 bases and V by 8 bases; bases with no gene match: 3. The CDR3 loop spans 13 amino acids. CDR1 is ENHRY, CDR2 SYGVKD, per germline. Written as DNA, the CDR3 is TGTGCCATCTGGACAGGAATGAACACTGAAGCTTTCTTT. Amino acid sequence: CAIWTGMNTEAFF.

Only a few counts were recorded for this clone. In DNA, the CDR3 is TGTGCCAGCAGGCAGGGGGGTGGTGACGAGCAGTACTTC. Residues: CASRQGGGDEQYF. The chain uses TRBV5-5 and TRBJ2-7, with a weak D call TRBD1 (7 bases). V lost 5 bases, J lost 5 bases, and 14 bases lay in between. Germline V gene data show CDR1 as SGHKS and CDR2 as YYEKEE (reference sequence). The CDR3 extends over 13 amino acids.

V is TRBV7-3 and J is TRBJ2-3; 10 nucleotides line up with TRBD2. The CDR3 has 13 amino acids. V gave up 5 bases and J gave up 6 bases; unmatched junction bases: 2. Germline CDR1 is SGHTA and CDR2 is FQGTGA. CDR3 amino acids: CASSKRGGDTQYF. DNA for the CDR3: TGTGCCAGCAGCAAGCGGGGGGGGGATACGCAGTATTTT.

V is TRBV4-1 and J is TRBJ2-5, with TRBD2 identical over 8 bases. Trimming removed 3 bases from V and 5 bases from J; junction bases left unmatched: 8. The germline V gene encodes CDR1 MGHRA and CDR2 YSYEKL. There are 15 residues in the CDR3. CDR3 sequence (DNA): TGCGCCAGCAGCCAGGTCCGAGCGGGGGTGGAGACCCAGTACTTC. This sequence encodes CASSQVRAGVETQYF.

DNA of the CDR3: TGTGCCAGCAGCTTAATCGGGGAGCAGTACTTC. Amino acids: CASSLIGEQYF. The chain carries TRBV7-9 and TRBJ2-7; D remains ambiguous. CDR1 is SEHNR and CDR2 is FQNEAQ in the germline V gene (reference sequence). The V end was cut by 2 bases, the J end by 7 bases, with 6 bases between. The CDR3 has 11 residues.

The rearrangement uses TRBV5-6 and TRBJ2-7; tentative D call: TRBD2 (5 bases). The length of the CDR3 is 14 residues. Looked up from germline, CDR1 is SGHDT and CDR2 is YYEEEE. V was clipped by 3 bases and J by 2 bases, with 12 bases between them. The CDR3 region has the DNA TGTGCCAGCAGCTCAGGACTCACCGCCTACGAGCAGTACTTC. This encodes CASSSGLTAYEQYF.

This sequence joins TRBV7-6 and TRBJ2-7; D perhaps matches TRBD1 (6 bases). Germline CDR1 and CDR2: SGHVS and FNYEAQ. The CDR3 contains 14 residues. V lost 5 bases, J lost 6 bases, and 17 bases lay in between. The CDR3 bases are TGTGCCAGCAGCCCGGACCCGGGACAACGCGAGCAGTACTTC. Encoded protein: CASSPDPGQREQYF.

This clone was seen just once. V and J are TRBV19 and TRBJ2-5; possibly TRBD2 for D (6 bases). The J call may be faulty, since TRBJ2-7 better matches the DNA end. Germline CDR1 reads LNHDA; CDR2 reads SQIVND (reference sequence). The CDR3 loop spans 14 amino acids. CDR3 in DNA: TGTGCCAGCCCAATAGCGGTTGCCACCTACGAGCAGTACTTC. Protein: CASPIAVATYEQYF.

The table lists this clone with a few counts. The CDR3 region is CASLPKTGAVYEQYF. Here the CDR3 DNA reads TGTGCCAGCCTCCCTAAGACAGGAGCGGTCTACGAGCAGTACTTC. This chain connects TRBV2 to TRBJ2-7, with D possibly TRBD1 on 6 matching bases. The CDR3 spans 15 residues. The V and J ends lost 8 bases and 3 bases respectively, with 20 bases between them. CDR1 is SNHLY and CDR2 is FYNNEI in the germline V gene. Variable domain in full (rest from reference TRBV2 and TRBJ2-7): EPEVTQTPSHQVTQMGQEVILRCVPISNHLYFYWYRQILGQKVEFLVSFYNNEISEKSEIFDDQFSVERPDGSNFTLKIRSTKLEDSAMYFCASLPKTGAVYEQYFGPGTRLTVT.

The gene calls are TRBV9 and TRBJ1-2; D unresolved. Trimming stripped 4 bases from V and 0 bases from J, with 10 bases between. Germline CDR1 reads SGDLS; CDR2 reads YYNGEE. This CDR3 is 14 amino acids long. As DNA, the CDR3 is TGTGCCAGCAGCCTACTTACCGCTAACTATGGCTACACCTTC. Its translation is CASSLLTANYGYTF.

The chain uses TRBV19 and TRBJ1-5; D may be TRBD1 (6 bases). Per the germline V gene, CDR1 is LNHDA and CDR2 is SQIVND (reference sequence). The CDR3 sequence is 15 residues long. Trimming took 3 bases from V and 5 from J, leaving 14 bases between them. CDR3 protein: CASSMVQGNYQPQHF. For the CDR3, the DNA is TGTGCCAGTAGTATGGTACAGGGTAATTATCAGCCCCAGCATTTT.

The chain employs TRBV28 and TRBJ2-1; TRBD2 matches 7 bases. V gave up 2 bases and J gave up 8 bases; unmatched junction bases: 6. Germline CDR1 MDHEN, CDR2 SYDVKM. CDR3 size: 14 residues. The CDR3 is CASSLPSGIDEQFF. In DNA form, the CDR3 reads TGTGCCAGCAGTTTACCCAGCGGGATTGATGAGCAGTTCTTC.

In DNA form, the CDR3 reads TGTGCCAGCAGCTTATCAACTAGCGGGACGAATGAGCAGTTCTTC. This codes for CASSLSTSGTNEQFF. The chain couples TRBV11-2 to TRBJ2-1; 10 positions match TRBD2. The length of the CDR3 is 15 residues. Germline CDR1 is SGHAT and CDR2 is FQNNGV. J gave up 7 bases and V 2 bases, and 5 bases lay outside the gene matches.

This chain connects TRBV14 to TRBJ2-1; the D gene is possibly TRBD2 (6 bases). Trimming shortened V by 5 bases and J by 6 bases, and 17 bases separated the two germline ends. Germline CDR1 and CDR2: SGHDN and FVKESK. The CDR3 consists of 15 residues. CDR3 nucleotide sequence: TGTGCCAGCAGCTCGACTAGGAAGGTCCCCAATGAGCAGTTCTTC. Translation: CASSSTRKVPNEQFF.

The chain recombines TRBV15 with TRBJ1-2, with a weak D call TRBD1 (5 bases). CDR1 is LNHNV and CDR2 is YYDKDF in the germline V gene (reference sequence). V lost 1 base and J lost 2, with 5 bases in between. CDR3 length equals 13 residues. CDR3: CATSRGQNYGYTF. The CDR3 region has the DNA TGTGCCACCAGCAGAGGACAGAACTATGGCTACACCTTC.

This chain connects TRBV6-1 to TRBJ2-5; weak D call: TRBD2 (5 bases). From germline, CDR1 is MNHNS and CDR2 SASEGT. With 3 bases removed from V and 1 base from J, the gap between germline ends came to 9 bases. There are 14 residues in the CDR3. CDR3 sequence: CASSDSGFQETQYF. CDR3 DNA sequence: TGTGCCAGCAGTGATTCGGGGTTCCAAGAGACCCAGTACTTC.